Included here is one T cell receptor beta chain sequence, with context. Its antigen remains unidentified. This sample is part of a study of blood T cells in healthy people across ages. Notes on the study in general: Diversity of TCR beta per million T cells declined in a roughly linear way with age. Because donor CMV status was unknown, expanded clonotype changes were possibly confounded.

The germline V gene encodes CDR1 DFQATT and CDR2 SNEGSKA (reference sequence). CDR3 length: 13 residues. V was pared by 5 bases and J by 1 base, with 3 bases of the junction left unmatched. Next came a second PCR, run for roughly 7 to 12 cycles, which used a sample-barcoded 5' primer along with a J-beta primer mix. A template-switch adaptor with 12 random nucleotides tagged each cDNA molecule. TCRdb passed the 5' RACE reads through MiXCR, listing each CDR3 protein once. Of approximately 800,000 distinct CDR3 sequences in the sample, roughly 50% were seen once. The sample was blood. The chain carries TRBV20-1 and TRBJ1-2; 8 nucleotides align to TRBD1. The clonotype originates from an elderly man in good health. CDR3 sequence reads: CSARDRINYGYTF. CDR3 nucleotide sequence: TGCAGTGCTCGGGACAGGATTAACTATGGCTACACCTTC.